The clone carrying this T cell receptor (beta chain) was counted at least ten times. TCRdb called the 5' RACE reads again in MiXCR, with one record for every CDR3 protein. The top ten clones hold 6% to 8.5% of a sample with a few hundred thousand distinct CDR3 sequences, about 10% of them seen once. This entry belongs to a study of CD8 T cells in ankylosing spondylitis. The TCR comes from a male donor with ankylosing spondylitis or in good health (not recorded which). Sequences were obtained from blood, either unsorted or a sorted T cell fraction (not recorded which).

The CDR3 DNA follows: TGTGCCAGCAGCTTTGAGGGTCATTATGGCTACACCTTC. Translated, it gives CASSFEGHYGYTF. The chain is built from TRBV7-3 and TRBJ1-2; D gene uncertain. Germline lookup yields CDR1 SGHTA and CDR2 FQGTGA. V lost 3 bases, J lost 5 bases, and 10 bases lay in between. CDR3 length: 13 residues.